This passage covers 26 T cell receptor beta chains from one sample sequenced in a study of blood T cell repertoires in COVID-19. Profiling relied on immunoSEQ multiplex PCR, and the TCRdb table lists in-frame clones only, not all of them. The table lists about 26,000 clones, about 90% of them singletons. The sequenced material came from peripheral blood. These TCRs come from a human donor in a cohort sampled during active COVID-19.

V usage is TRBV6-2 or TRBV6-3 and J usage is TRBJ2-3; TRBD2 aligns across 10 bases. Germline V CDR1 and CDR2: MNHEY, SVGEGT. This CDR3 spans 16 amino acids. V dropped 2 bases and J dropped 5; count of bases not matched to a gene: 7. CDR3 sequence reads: CASSYPAGGPGDTQYF. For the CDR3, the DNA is TGTGCCAGCAGTTACCCAGCGGGGGGGCCTGGAGATACGCAGTATTTT.

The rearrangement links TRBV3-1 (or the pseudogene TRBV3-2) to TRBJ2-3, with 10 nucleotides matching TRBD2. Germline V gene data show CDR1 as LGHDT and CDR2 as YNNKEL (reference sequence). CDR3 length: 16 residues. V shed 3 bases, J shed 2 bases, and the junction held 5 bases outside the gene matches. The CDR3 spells CASSQPSGGPTDTQYF. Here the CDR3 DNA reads TGTGCCAGCAGCCAGCCTAGCGGGGGCCCCACAGATACGCAGTATTTT.

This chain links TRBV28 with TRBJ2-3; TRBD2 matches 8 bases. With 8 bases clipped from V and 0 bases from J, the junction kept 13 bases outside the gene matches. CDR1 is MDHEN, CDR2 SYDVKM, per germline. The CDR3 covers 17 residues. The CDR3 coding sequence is TGTGCCAGCCCCCGGGGTAGCGGGATTACTAGCACAGATACGCAGTATTTT. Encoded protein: CASPRGSGITSTDTQYF.

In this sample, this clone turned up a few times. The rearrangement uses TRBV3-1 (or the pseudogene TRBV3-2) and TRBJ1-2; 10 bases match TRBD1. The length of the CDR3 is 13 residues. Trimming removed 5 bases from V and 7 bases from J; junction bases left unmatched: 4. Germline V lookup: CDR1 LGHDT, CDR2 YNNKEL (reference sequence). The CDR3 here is CASSSDRGFGYTF. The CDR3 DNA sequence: TGTGCCAGCAGCTCGGACAGGGGGTTTGGCTACACCTTC.

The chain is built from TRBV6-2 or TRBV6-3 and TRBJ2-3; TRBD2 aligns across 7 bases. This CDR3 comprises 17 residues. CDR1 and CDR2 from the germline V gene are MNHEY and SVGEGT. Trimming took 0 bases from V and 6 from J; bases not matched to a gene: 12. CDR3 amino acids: CASSYSPREAQMDTQYF. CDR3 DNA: TGTGCCAGCAGTTACTCTCCACGGGAGGCGCAAATGGATACGCAGTATTTT.

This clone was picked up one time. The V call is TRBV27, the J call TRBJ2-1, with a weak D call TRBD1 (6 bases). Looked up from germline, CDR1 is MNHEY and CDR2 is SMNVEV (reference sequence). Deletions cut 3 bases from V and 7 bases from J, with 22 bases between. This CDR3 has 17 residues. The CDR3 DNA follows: TGTGCCAGCAGTTTTCGGGCCCAGGGGAGCTTTTTAAATGAGCAGTTCTTC. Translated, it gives CASSFRAQGSFLNEQFF.

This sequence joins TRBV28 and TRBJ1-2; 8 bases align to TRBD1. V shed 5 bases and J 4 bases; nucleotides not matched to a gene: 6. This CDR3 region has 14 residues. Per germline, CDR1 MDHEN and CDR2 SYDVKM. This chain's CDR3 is CASSLGTGGYGYTF. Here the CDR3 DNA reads TGTGCCAGCAGTCTCGGGACAGGAGGCTATGGCTACACCTTC.

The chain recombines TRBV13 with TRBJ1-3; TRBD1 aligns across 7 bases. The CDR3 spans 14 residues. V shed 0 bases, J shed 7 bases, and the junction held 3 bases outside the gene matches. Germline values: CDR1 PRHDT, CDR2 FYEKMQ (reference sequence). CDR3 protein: CASSLGQGENTIYF. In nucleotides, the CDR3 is TGTGCCAGCAGCTTAGGCCAGGGGGAGAACACCATATATTTT.

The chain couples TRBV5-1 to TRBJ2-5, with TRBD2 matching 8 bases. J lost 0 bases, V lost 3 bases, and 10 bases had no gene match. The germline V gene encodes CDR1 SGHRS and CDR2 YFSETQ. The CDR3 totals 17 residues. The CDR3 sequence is CASSSGTRRGYQETQYF. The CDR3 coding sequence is TGCGCCAGCAGCTCCGGGACTAGACGGGGGTACCAAGAGACCCAGTACTTC.

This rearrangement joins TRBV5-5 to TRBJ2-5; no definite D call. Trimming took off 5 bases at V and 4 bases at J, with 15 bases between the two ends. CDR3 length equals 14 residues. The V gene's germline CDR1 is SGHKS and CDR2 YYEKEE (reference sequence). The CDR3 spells CASSRQTLGETQYF. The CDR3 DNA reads TGTGCCAGCAGTAGGCAGACTCTCGGAGAGACCCAGTACTTC.

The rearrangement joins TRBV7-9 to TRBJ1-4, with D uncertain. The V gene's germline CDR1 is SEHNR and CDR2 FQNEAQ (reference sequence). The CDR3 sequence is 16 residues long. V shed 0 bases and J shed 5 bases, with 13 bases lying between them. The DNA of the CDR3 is TGTGCCAGCAGCTTAGCGCTAGGTTCCGGAAATGAAAAACTGTTTTTT. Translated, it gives CASSLALGSGNEKLFF.

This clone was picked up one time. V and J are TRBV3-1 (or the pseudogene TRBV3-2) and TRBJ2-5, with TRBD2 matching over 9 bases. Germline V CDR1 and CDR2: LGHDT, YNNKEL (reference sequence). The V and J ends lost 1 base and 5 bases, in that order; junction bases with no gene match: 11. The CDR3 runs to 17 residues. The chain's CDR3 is CASSQGPFSGRRETQYF. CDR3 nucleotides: TGTGCCAGCAGCCAAGGACCATTCAGCGGGAGGAGGGAGACCCAGTACTTC.

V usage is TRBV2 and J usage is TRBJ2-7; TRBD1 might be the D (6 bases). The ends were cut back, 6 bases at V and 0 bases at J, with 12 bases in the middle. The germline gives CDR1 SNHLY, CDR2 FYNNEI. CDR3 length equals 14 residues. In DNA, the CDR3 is TGTGCCAGCAGGAGACAGGCCAGCTCCTACGAGCAGTACTTC. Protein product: CASRRQASSYEQYF.

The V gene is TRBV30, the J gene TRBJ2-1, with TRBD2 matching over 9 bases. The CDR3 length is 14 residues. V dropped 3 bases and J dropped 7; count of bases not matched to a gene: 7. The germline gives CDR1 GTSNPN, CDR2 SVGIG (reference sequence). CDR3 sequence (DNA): TGTGCCTGGAGGTGGCGGGGGGGCTCTAATGAGCAGTTCTTC. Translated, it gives CAWRWRGGSNEQFF.

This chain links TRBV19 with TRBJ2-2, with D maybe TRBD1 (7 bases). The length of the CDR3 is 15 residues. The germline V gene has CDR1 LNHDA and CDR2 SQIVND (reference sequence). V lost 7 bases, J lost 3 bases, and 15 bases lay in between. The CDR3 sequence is CASTRQGLDTGELFF. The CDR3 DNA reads TGTGCCAGTACACGACAGGGACTGGACACCGGGGAGCTGTTTTTT.

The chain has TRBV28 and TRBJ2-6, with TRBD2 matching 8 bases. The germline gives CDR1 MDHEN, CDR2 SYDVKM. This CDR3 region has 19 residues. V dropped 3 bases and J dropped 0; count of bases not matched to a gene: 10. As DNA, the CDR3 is TGTGCCAGCAGTTTTAGTCTAGCGGGTCCTAACTCTGGGGCCAACGTCCTGACTTTC. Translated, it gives CASSFSLAGPNSGANVLTF.

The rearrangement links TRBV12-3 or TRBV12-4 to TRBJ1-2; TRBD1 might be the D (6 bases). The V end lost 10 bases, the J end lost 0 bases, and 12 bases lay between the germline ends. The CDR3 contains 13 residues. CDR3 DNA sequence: TGTGCCACCACTTACAGGGCTAACTATGGCTACACCTTC. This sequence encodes CATTYRANYGYTF.

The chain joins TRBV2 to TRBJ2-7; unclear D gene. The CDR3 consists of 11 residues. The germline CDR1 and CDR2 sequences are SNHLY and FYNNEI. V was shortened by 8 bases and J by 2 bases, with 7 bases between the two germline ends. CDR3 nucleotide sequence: TGTGCCAGCTCAGTTACCTACGAGCAGTACTTC. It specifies CASSVTYEQYF. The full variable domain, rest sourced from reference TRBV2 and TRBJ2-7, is EPEVTQTPSHQVTQMGQEVILRCVPISNHLYFYWYRQILGQKVEFLVSFYNNEISEKSEIFDDQFSVERPDGSNFTLKIRSTKLEDSAMYFCASSVTYEQYFGPGTRLTVT.

The CDR3 region is CASSLNTGVYGYTF. The CDR3 coding sequence is TGCGCCAGCAGCTTGAACACAGGGGTCTATGGCTACACCTTC. The genes are TRBV5-1 and TRBJ1-2; 7 bases align to TRBD1. J gave up 4 bases and V 1 base, and 4 bases lay outside the gene matches. Germline assignment: CDR1 SGHRS and CDR2 YFSETQ. CDR3 size: 14 residues.

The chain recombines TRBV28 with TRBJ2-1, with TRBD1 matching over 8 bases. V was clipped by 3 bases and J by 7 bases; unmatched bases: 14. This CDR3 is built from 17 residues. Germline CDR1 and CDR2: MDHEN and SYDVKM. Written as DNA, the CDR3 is TGTGCCAGCAGTTTTAGCGCGACGACAGGGGTGAGGAATGAGCAGTTCTTC. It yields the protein CASSFSATTGVRNEQFF.

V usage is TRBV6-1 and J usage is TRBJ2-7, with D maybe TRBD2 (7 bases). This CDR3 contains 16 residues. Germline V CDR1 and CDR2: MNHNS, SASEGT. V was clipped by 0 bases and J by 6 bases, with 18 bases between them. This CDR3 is CASSEAFGRGGAEQYF. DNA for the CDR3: TGTGCCAGCAGTGAAGCGTTTGGGAGAGGGGGGGCCGAGCAGTACTTC.

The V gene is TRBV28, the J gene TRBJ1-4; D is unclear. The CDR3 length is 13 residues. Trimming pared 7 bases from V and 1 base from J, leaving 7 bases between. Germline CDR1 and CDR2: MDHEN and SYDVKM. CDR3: CASNRGTNEKLFF. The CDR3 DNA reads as TGTGCCAGCAACCGCGGAACTAATGAAAAACTGTTTTTT.

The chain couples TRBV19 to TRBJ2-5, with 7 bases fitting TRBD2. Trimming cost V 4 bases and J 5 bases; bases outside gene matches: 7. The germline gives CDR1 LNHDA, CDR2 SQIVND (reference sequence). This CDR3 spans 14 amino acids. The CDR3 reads CASSTTTSWETQYF. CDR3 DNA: TGTGCCAGTAGTACCACGACTAGCTGGGAGACCCAGTACTTC.

The CDR3 sequence is CSATVAPVGKLFF. In DNA, the CDR3 is TGCAGCGCCACAGTGGCCCCCGTAGGAAAACTGTTTTTT. The chain links TRBV29-1 to TRBJ1-4; D uncertain. Trimming took off 7 bases at V and 10 bases at J, with 19 bases between the two ends. CDR1 and CDR2 (germline): SQVTM, ANQGSEA. CDR3 length equals 13 residues. Drawing the rest from reference TRBV29-1 and TRBJ1-4, the complete variable domain is SAVISQKPSRDICQRGTSLTIQCQVDSQVTMMFWYRQQPGQSLTLIATANQGSEATYESGFVIDKFPISRPNLTFSTLTVSNMSPEDSSIYLCSATVAPVGKLFFGSGTQLSVL.

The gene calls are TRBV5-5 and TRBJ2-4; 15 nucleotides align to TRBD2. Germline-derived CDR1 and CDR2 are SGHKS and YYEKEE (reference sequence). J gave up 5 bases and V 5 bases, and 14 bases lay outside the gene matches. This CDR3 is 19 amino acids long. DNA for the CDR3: TGTGCCAGCAGTACGAGCGGACTAGCGGGGGGGCATTTAGAAAACATTCAGTACTTC. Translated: CASSTSGLAGGHLENIQYF.

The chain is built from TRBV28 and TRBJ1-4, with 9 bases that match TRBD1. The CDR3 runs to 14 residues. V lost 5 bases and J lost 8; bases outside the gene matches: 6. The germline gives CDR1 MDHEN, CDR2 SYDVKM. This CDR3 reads CASSLQGAGEKLFF. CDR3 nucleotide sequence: TGTGCCAGCAGTCTACAGGGGGCCGGCGAAAAACTGTTTTTT. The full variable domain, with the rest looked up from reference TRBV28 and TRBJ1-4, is DVKVTQSSRYLVKRTGEKVFLECVQDMDHENMFWYRQDPGLGLRLIYFSYDVKMKEKGDIPEGYSVSREKKERFSLILESASTNQTSMYLCASSLQGAGEKLFFGSGTQLSVL.